The 31 T cell receptor beta chains below all came from one sample that was sequenced in a study of T cell responses to AZD1222 COVID-19 vaccine. Clones were sequenced by immunoSEQ multiplex PCR, and TCRdb holds only the in-frame ones, with some missing. The repertoire includes about 160,000 clones, approximately 88% of them detected once, and over 4% sits in the top ten. The starting material was peripheral blood, obtained 28 days after the second AZD1222 dose. The receptors were sampled from an adult who received the AZD1222 COVID-19 vaccine.

V and J are TRBV5-1 and TRBJ1-1; 7 nucleotides match TRBD1. The CDR3 spans 16 residues. Per the germline V gene, CDR1 is SGHRS and CDR2 is YFSETQ. Germline trimming cut 4 bases from V and 4 bases from J; bases unmatched to any gene: 13. CDR3 in DNA: TGCGCCAGCAGCAGACAGGGTAGGGGTCCGGCCACTGAAGCTTTCTTT. Residues: CASSRQGRGPATEAFF.

Written as DNA, the CDR3 is TGTGCCAGCAGTCTCTTACCCAGGGACCTCTCTGGGGCCAACGTCCTGACTTTC. Translating gives CASSLLPRDLSGANVLTF. The J gene is TRBJ2-6, the V gene TRBV2; D may match TRBD1 or TRBD2 (5 bases each). Trimming took off 5 bases at V and 0 bases at J, with 17 bases between the two ends. Germline V lookup: CDR1 SNHLY, CDR2 FYNNEI. The CDR3 extends over 18 amino acids.

This clone was seen only a few times. This sequence joins TRBV7-9 and TRBJ1-2; the D is unclear. Trimming stripped 5 bases from V and 4 bases from J, with 11 bases between. Germline CDR1 SEHNR, CDR2 FQNEAQ (reference sequence). The CDR3 totals 13 residues. The CDR3 protein is CASSIPGPYGYTF. As DNA, the CDR3 is TGTGCCAGCAGCATCCCCGGACCCTATGGCTACACCTTC. Based on the CDR3 plus reference TRBV7-9 and TRBJ1-2, the full variable domain is DTGVSQNPRHKITKRGQNVTFRCDPISEHNRLYWYRQTLGQGPEFLTYFQNEAQLEKSRLLSDRFSAERPKGSFSTLEIQRTEQGDSAMYLCASSIPGPYGYTFGSGTRLTVV.

This clone has more than one count but fewer than ten. This rearrangement joins TRBV12-3 or TRBV12-4 to TRBJ2-2; D gene unclear. The CDR3 has 13 amino acids. V was pared by 7 bases and J by 5 bases, with 11 bases between. The CDR3 DNA is TGTGCCAGCACCCTTAGGGCTACCGGGGAGCTGTTTTTT. Its translation is CASTLRATGELFF.

The chain carries TRBV7-9 and TRBJ2-1; D may correspond to TRBD1 or TRBD2 (5 bases each). With 0 bases removed from V and 3 bases from J, the gap between germline ends came to 15 bases. The CDR3 runs to 17 residues. Germline loops: CDR1 SEHNR, CDR2 FQNEAQ (reference sequence). DNA of the CDR3: TGTGCCAGCAGCTTAGCTCGTTCCAGGGAGAACTACAATGAGCAGTTCTTC. It specifies CASSLARSRENYNEQFF.

V and J are TRBV5-4 and TRBJ1-2; 12 positions match TRBD1. After removal of 0 bases from V and 6 bases from J, the junction contained 9 bases not matched to a gene. The CDR3 has 17 amino acids. CDR1 and CDR2 from the germline V gene are SGHNT and YYREEE (reference sequence). The DNA for the CDR3 is TGTGCCAGCAGCTTGGGGGGACAGGGGGCGAGGGAAGATGGCTACACCTTC. Residues: CASSLGGQGAREDGYTF.

The genes are TRBV7-9 and TRBJ1-2; 7 nucleotides match TRBD1. The germline gives CDR1 SEHNR, CDR2 FQNEAQ (reference sequence). The CDR3 totals 15 residues. V gave up 5 bases and J gave up 2 bases; unmatched junction bases: 8. CDR3 DNA: TGTGCCAGCAGCGCCGCCTTGGGACAGAACTATGGCTACACCTTC. It is translated as CASSAALGQNYGYTF. The complete variable domain, with remaining parts taken from reference TRBV7-9 and TRBJ1-2, reads DTGVSQNPRHKITKRGQNVTFRCDPISEHNRLYWYRQTLGQGPEFLTYFQNEAQLEKSRLLSDRFSAERPKGSFSTLEIQRTEQGDSAMYLCASSAALGQNYGYTFGSGTRLTVV.

The chain combines TRBV20-1 with TRBJ1-1; D unresolved. The V gene lost 1 base and the J gene lost 8 bases, with 8 bases spanning the gap. Germline CDR1 reads DFQATT; CDR2 reads SNEGSKA (reference sequence). CDR3 size: 11 residues. The CDR3 loop is CSARVSSEAFF. The CDR3 nucleotides read TGCAGTGCTAGAGTGTCTTCAGAAGCTTTCTTT.

This chain joins TRBV30 and TRBJ1-2, with 8 bases lining up with TRBD1. J was trimmed by 1 base and V by 0 bases; bases with no gene match: 4. The CDR3 contains 15 residues. The germline CDR1 and CDR2 sequences are GTSNPN and SVGIG (reference sequence). The chain's CDR3 is CAWSVRGQVNYGYTF. The CDR3 region has the DNA TGTGCCTGGAGTGTACGGGGACAGGTTAACTATGGCTACACCTTC.

The CDR3 DNA follows: TGTGCCAGCAGCCCGTCTCTGGCGGGAAACACCATATATTTT. The encoded protein is CASSPSLAGNTIYF. The chain carries TRBV7-2 and TRBJ1-3; D unresolved. Germline loops: CDR1 SGHTA, CDR2 FQGNSA. V was clipped by 5 bases and J by 4 bases, with 12 bases between them. CDR3 length: 14 amino acids.

The chain is built from TRBV11-1 and TRBJ2-1, with D unresolved. Germline lookup yields CDR1 SGHAT and CDR2 FQDESV (reference sequence). The CDR3 extends over 15 amino acids. Trimming removed 4 bases from V and 4 bases from J, with 14 bases in between. The chain's CDR3 is CASSSVIFGYNEQFF. The CDR3 DNA is TGTGCCAGCAGCTCCGTCATCTTCGGATACAATGAGCAGTTCTTC. Filled out from reference TRBV11-1 and TRBJ2-1, the complete variable domain reads EAEVAQSPRYKITEKSQAVAFWCDPISGHATLYWYRQILGQGPELLVQFQDESVVDDSQLPKDRFSAERLKGVDSTLKIQPAELGDSAMYLCASSSVIFGYNEQFFGPGTRLTVL.

The rearrangement uses TRBV12-3 or TRBV12-4 and TRBJ2-3; weak D call: TRBD2 (6 bases). The CDR3 extends over 12 amino acids. Trimming took off 8 bases at V and 6 bases at J, with 12 bases between the two ends. CDR3 sequence (DNA): TGTGCCAGCGACCGGCGGGGCGATACGCAGTATTTT. Its protein is CASDRRGDTQYF.

The chain recombines TRBV5-1 with TRBJ1-2; D gene unclear. V was clipped by 3 bases and J by 4 bases, with 10 bases between them. Germline V CDR1 and CDR2: SGHRS, YFSETQ. The CDR3 loop spans 13 amino acids. CDR3 sequence: CASSSVEGYGYTF. The CDR3 coding sequence is TGCGCCAGCAGCTCGGTGGAGGGCTATGGCTACACCTTC.

The gene calls are TRBV29-1 and TRBJ1-1; 8 bases map to TRBD1. This CDR3 comprises 13 residues. V was clipped by 6 bases and J by 0 bases; unmatched bases: 3. CDR1 is SQVTM and CDR2 is ANQGSEA in the germline V gene. Written as DNA, the CDR3 is TGCAGCGTCGAGACAGGGGTGAACACTGAAGCTTTCTTT. Translated, it gives CSVETGVNTEAFF.

The chain combines TRBV30 with TRBJ1-3, with a tentative D call TRBD1 (6 bases). V lost 5 bases and J 4 bases, leaving 15 bases between the germline ends. From germline, CDR1 is GTSNPN and CDR2 SVGIG (reference sequence). This CDR3 is built from 14 residues. The CDR3, as DNA: TGTGCCTGGTCGATAAAGGGGGTAGGAAACACCATATATTTT. This sequence encodes CAWSIKGVGNTIYF.

This rearrangement joins TRBV6-5 to TRBJ2-3, with D hard to call. The germline V gene encodes CDR1 MNHEY and CDR2 SVGAGI. The CDR3 covers 13 residues. V lost 7 bases, J lost 6 bases, and 14 bases lay in between. In nucleotides, the CDR3 is TGTGCCAGCACCCTACGATCCGGGGATACGCAGTATTTT. This gives the protein CASTLRSGDTQYF.

The V and J genes are TRBV30 and TRBJ2-2, with D tentatively TRBD1 (6 bases). Germline CDR1 reads GTSNPN; CDR2 reads SVGIG (reference sequence). The CDR3 has 14 amino acids. Trimming cost V 3 bases and J 6 bases, with 14 bases left between them. This chain's CDR3 is CAWRGAAGPGELFF. In DNA form, the CDR3 reads TGTGCCTGGAGGGGGGCGGCCGGACCCGGGGAGCTGTTTTTT.

The CDR3 region is CASSVSQGALYGYTF. The CDR3 DNA reads as TGTGCCAGCAGCGTATCCCAAGGAGCACTCTATGGCTACACCTTC. The chain joins TRBV9 to TRBJ1-2; unclear D gene. Germline CDR1 is SGDLS and CDR2 is YYNGEE. V lost 1 base, J lost 4 bases, and 14 bases lay in between. This CDR3 is built from 15 residues.

This chain links TRBV7-8 with TRBJ2-2; D may correspond to TRBD1 or TRBD2 (5 bases each). Germline V gene lookup returns CDR1 SGHVS and CDR2 FQNEAQ. V was shortened by 5 bases and J by 1 base, with 11 bases between the two germline ends. The CDR3 runs to 15 residues. The CDR3 region is CASSPRGVNTGELFF. CDR3 bases: TGTGCCAGCAGCCCGAGGGGAGTGAACACCGGGGAGCTGTTTTTT.

This chain uses TRBV5-4 with TRBJ2-1; perhaps TRBD2 as D (7 bases). The germline gives CDR1 SGHNT, CDR2 YYREEE (reference sequence). The CDR3 has 16 residues. V was cut by 4 bases and J by 2 bases, with 16 bases left in between. The CDR3 here is CASSKTGGRAYNEQFF. The CDR3 nucleotides read TGTGCCAGCAGCAAGACAGGAGGGAGGGCCTACAATGAGCAGTTCTTC.

The rearrangement uses TRBV2 and TRBJ2-5; no clear D gene. Germline assignment: CDR1 SNHLY and CDR2 FYNNEI. This CDR3 has 15 amino acids. V shed 11 bases and J shed 0 bases, with 19 bases lying between them. CDR3 region: CAGRYGQPYQETQYF. The CDR3 DNA reads TGTGCCGGGCGATATGGGCAGCCGTACCAAGAGACCCAGTACTTC.

The sample holds one count of this clone. The chain has TRBV28 and TRBJ1-2, with D maybe TRBD1 (6 bases). Trimming shortened V by 5 bases and J by 2 bases, and 9 bases separated the two germline ends. The CDR3 length is 13 residues. Germline V gene data show CDR1 as MDHEN and CDR2 as SYDVKM. The CDR3 coding sequence is TGTGCCAGCAGTCGTCAGGGGAACTATGGCTACACCTTC. Translated: CASSRQGNYGYTF.

The rearrangement links TRBV3-1 (or the pseudogene TRBV3-2) to TRBJ2-5; D perhaps matches TRBD1 (5 bases). Germline CDR1 is LGHDT and CDR2 is YNNKEL (reference sequence). Trimming took off 11 bases at V and 5 bases at J, with 18 bases between the two ends. The CDR3 is 13 residues long. This CDR3 is CAVGGARRETQYF. DNA for the CDR3: TGTGCCGTCGGTGGGGCTAGACGTGAGACCCAGTACTTC.

V usage is TRBV5-4 and J usage is TRBJ2-6; D perhaps matches TRBD2 (7 bases). V was trimmed by 3 bases and J by 0 bases, leaving 13 bases between them. CDR1 is SGHNT and CDR2 is YYREEE in the germline V gene (reference sequence). The CDR3 totals 17 residues. In nucleotides, the CDR3 is TGTGCCAGCAGCTGGGGGGGCGTTAGCTCTGGGGCCAACGTCCTGACTTTC. This sequence encodes CASSWGGVSSGANVLTF.

This sequence joins TRBV7-9 and TRBJ2-7; D call uncertain. V dropped 1 base and J dropped 4 bases, with 14 bases sitting between them. There are 15 residues in the CDR3. Germline V lookup: CDR1 SEHNR, CDR2 FQNEAQ (reference sequence). CDR3 DNA: TGTGCCAGCAGCTTAGTGGCGGCCCAAAGATACGAGCAGTACTTC. It encodes CASSLVAAQRYEQYF.

The chain joins TRBV19 to TRBJ1-2; D ambiguous. V was shortened by 5 bases and J by 2 bases, with 3 bases between the two germline ends. CDR3 length: 11 residues. The germline V gene has CDR1 LNHDA and CDR2 SQIVND (reference sequence). The CDR3 nucleotides are TGTGCCAGTAGTCCAAACTATGGCTACACCTTC. Translation: CASSPNYGYTF.

This chain joins TRBV3-1 (or the pseudogene TRBV3-2) and TRBJ2-6; 8 positions match TRBD1. V was pared by 4 bases and J by 0 bases, with 11 bases of the junction left unmatched. Germline V CDR1 and CDR2: LGHDT, YNNKEL (reference sequence). The CDR3 has 19 residues. CDR3 sequence (DNA): TGTGCCAGCAGCCCCCAGAGGGGACAGGTCCTCTCTGGGGCCAACGTCCTGACTTTC. Protein sequence: CASSPQRGQVLSGANVLTF.

The chain has TRBV7-9 and TRBJ2-7; 9 nucleotides align to TRBD2. This CDR3 comprises 16 residues. Germline V gene lookup returns CDR1 SEHNR and CDR2 FQNEAQ (reference sequence). Trimming took 5 bases from V and 6 from J; bases not matched to a gene: 14. The CDR3 is CASSKSVSGGVGEQYF. Written as DNA, the CDR3 is TGTGCCAGCAGCAAGAGCGTTAGCGGGGGAGTCGGCGAGCAGTACTTC.

V gene TRBV5-6 combines with J gene TRBJ2-3, with 8 nucleotides matching TRBD2. This CDR3 is built from 17 residues. V gave up 2 bases and J gave up 3 bases; unmatched junction bases: 11. The germline gives CDR1 SGHDT, CDR2 YYEEEE. Written as DNA, the CDR3 is TGTGCCAGCAGCTTACCCACGGGACTAGGGCGGACAGATACGCAGTATTTT. Protein sequence: CASSLPTGLGRTDTQYF. The full variable domain, in which reference TRBV5-6 and TRBJ2-3 provide the parts outside the CDR3, is DAGVTQSPTHLIKTRGQQVTLRCSPKSGHDTVSWYQQALGQGPQFIFQYYEEEERQRGNFPDRFSGHQFPNYSSELNVNALLLGDSALYLCASSLPTGLGRTDTQYFGPGTRLTVL.

The chain joins TRBV4-1 to TRBJ1-4, with no clear D. Germline loops: CDR1 MGHRA, CDR2 YSYEKL. With 0 bases removed from V and 0 bases from J, the gap between germline ends came to 5 bases. This CDR3 contains 15 residues. In DNA form, the CDR3 reads TGCGCCAGCAGCCAAGATCGGGCAACTAATGAAAAACTGTTTTTT. As protein: CASSQDRATNEKLFF.

The V gene is TRBV5-1, the J gene TRBJ2-7; D is undetermined. V dropped 1 base and J dropped 0 bases, with 8 bases sitting between them. CDR3 length: 14 residues. Germline V lookup: CDR1 SGHRS, CDR2 YFSETQ. CDR3 nucleotide sequence: TGCGCCAGCAGCTTGACGATTAGCTCCTACGAGCAGTACTTC. Its protein product is CASSLTISSYEQYF.